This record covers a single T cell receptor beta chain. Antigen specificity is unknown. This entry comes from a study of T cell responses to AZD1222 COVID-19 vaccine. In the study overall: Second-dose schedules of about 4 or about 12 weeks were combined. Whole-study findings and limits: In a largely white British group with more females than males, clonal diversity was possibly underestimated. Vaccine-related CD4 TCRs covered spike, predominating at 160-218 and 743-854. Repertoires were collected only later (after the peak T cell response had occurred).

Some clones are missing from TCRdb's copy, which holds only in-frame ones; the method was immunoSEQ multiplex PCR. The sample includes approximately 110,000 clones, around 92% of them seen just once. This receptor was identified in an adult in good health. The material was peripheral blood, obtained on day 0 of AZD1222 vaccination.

CDR3: CASSLTGGIEAFF. In DNA form, the CDR3 reads TGTGCCAGCAGCCTTACAGGGGGAATTGAAGCTTTCTTT. The genes are TRBV5-5 and TRBJ1-1; 8 bases line up with TRBD1. With V trimmed by 4 bases and J by 7 bases, 6 bases remained unmatched. The germline V gene encodes CDR1 SGHKS and CDR2 YYEKEE (reference sequence). The CDR3 spans 13 residues. Supplemented by reference TRBV5-5 and TRBJ1-1, the full variable domain reads DAGVTQSPTHLIKTRGQQVTLRCSPISGHKSVSWYQQVLGQGPQFIFQYYEKEERGRGNFPDRFSARQFPNYSSELNVNALLLGDSALYLCASSLTGGIEAFFGQGTRLTVV.